The text below deals with one TCR beta chain. Its antigen is as yet unknown. The sample is drawn from a study of pediatric ulcerative colitis. The wider study: Most patients had pancolitis, and two had left-sided colitis.

The J segment lost 5 bases and the V segment lost 5 bases, leaving 12 bases of the junction unmatched. The CDR3 is 17 residues long. CDR1 and CDR2 (germline): LGHNA, YNFKEQ. Repertoires were generated with immunoSEQ multiplex PCR, while TCRdb's copy carries only in-frame clones and drops some. The sample lists tens of thousands of clones, 73% occurring once. Study observations and caveats: Two rectal clonotypes were found only in ulcerative colitis patients, all of them.

One to two pinch biopsies were taken from the rectum during colonoscopy. The TCR originated in a boy aged 10-17 years with moderate ulcerative colitis. Sequenced sample: gut tissue. V usage is TRBV4-2 and J usage is TRBJ1-3, with 10 nucleotides matching TRBD1. CDR3 amino acids: CASSVRQGAGERNTIYF. The DNA for the CDR3 is TGTGCCAGCAGCGTGAGACAGGGGGCGGGGGAGAGAAACACCATATATTTT.